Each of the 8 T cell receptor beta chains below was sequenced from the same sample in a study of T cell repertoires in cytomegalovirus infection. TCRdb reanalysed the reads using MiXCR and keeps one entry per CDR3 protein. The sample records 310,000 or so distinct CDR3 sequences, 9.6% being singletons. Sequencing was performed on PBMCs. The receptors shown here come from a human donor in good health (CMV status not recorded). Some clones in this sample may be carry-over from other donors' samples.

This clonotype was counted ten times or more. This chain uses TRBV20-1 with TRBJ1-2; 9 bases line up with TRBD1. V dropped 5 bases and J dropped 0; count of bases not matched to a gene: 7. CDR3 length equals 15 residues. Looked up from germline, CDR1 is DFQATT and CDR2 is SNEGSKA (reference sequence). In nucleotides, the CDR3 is TGCAGTGCTTTTGACAGGGGGGGACCTAACTATGGCTACACCTTC. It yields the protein CSAFDRGGPNYGYTF.

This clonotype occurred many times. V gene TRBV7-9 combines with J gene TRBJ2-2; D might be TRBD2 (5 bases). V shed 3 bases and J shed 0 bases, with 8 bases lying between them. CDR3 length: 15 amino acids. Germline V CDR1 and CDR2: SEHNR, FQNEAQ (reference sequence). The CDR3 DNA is TGTGCCAGCAGCTTTGAGGGCCCGAACACCGGGGAGCTGTTTTTT. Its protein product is CASSFEGPNTGELFF.

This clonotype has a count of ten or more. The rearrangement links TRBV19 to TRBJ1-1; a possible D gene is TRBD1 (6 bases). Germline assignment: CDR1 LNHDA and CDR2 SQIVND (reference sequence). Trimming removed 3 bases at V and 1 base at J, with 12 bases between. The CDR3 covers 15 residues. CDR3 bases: TGTGCCAGTAGTATCCTCGGGGGCCCGAACACTGAAGCTTTCTTT. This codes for CASSILGGPNTEAFF.

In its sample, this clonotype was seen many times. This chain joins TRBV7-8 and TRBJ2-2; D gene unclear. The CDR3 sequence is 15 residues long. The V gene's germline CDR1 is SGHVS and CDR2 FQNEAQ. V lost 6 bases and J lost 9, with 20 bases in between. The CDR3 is CASRLESRGLRELFF. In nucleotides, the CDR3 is TGTGCCAGCAGGTTGGAGTCCCGTGGGTTGAGGGAGCTGTTTTTT.

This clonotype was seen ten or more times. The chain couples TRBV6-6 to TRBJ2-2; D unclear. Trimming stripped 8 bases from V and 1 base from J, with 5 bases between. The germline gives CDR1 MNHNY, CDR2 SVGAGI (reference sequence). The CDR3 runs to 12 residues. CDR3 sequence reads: CASERNTGELFF. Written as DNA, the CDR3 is TGTGCCAGCGAGAGGAACACCGGGGAGCTGTTTTTT.

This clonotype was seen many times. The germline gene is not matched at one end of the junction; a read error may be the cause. CDR3 sequence: CASSLTQSSYNEQFF. The CDR3 region has the DNA TGTGCCAGCAGCCTTACCCAGAGCTCCTACAATGAGCAGTTCTTC. The chain uses TRBV5-1 and TRBJ2-1; D is uncertain. The CDR3 is 15 residues long. In germline, CDR1 is SGHRS, CDR2 YFSETQ.

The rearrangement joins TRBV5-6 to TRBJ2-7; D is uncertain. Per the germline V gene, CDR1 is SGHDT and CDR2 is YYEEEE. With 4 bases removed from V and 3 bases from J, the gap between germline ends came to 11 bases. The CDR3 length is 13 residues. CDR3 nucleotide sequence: TGTGCCAGCAGCGCGGTGGACCGCTACGAGCAGTACGTC. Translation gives CASSAVDRYEQYV.

CDR3 bases: TGCAGCGTTTTTGACAGGGTCGACTACACCTTC. Its protein product is CSVFDRVDYTF. V and J are TRBV29-1 and TRBJ1-2, with 7 bases that match TRBD1. The V gene's germline CDR1 is SQVTM and CDR2 ANQGSEA. The CDR3 length is 11 residues. With V trimmed by 5 bases and J by 10 bases, 7 bases remained unmatched.